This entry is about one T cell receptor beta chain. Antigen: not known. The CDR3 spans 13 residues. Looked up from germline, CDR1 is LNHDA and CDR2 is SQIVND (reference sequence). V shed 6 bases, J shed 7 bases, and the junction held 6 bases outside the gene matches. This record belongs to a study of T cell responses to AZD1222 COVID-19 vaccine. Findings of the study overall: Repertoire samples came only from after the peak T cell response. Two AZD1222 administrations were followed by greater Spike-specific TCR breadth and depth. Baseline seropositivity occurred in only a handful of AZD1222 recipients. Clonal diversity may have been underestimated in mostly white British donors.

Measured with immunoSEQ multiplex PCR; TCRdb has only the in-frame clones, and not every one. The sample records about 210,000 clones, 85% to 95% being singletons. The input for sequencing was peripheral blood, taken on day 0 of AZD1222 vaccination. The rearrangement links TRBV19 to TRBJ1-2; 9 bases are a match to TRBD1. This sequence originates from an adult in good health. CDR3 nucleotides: TGTGCCAGTAGGGACAGGGGCAATATTGGCTACACCTTC. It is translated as CASRDRGNIGYTF.